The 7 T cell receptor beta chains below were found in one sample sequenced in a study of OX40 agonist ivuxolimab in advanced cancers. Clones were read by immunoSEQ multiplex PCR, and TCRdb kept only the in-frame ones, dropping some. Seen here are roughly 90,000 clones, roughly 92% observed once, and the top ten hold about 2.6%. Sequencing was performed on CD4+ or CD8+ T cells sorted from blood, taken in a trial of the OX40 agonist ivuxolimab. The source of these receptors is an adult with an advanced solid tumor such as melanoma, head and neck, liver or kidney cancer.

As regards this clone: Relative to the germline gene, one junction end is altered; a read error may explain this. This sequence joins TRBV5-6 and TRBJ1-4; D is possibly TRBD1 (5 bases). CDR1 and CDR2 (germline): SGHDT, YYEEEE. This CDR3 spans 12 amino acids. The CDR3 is CASSLWDGRAIF. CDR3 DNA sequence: TGTGCCAGCAGCTTATGGGATGGCAGGGCGATTTTT.

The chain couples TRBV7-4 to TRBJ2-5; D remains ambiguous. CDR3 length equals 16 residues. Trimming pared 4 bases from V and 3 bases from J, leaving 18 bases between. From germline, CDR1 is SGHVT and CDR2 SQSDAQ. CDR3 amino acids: CASSSYSSIRKETQYF. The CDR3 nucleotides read TGTGCCAGCAGCTCGTACTCATCGATCCGAAAAGAGACCCAGTACTTC.

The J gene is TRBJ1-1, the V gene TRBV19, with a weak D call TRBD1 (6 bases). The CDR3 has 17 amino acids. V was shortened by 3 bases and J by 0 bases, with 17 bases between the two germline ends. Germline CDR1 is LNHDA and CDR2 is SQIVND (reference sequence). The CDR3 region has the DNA TGTGCCAGTAGTATTCCCCAAGGGACATTCCTGAACACTGAAGCTTTCTTT. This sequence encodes CASSIPQGTFLNTEAFF.

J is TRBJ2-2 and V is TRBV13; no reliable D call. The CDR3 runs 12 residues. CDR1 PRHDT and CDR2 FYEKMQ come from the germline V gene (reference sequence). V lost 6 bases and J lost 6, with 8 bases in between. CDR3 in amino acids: CASRGPAGELFF. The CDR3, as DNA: TGTGCCAGCAGGGGTCCCGCCGGGGAGCTGTTTTTT.

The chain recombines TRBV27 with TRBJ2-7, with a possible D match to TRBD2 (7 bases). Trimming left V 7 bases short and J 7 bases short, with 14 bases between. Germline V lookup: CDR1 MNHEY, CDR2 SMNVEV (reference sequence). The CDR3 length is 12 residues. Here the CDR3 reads CASIAGEGEQYF. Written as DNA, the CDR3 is TGTGCCAGCATTGCAGGGGAGGGGGAGCAGTACTTC.

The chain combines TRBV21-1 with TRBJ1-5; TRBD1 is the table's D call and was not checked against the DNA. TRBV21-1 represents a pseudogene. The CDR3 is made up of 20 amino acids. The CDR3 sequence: CASSNRDREDGHHSNQPQHF. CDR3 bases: TGTGCCAGCAGCAACCGGGACAGAGAAGACGGCCATCATAGCAATCAGCCCCAGCATTTT.

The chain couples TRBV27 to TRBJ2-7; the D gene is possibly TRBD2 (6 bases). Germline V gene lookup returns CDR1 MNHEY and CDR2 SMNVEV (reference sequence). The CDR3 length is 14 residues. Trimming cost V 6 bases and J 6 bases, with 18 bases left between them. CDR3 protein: CASRPGLTPGEQYF. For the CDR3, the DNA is TGTGCCAGCAGGCCGGGACTCACCCCGGGCGAGCAGTACTTC.